The T cell receptor beta chain under discussion was sequenced for a study of blood T cell repertoires in COVID-19. The CDR3 consists of 17 residues. Losses at the gene ends were 3 bases for V and 7 bases for J; bases not matched to a gene: 12. The germline CDR1 and CDR2 sequences are MDHEN and SYDVKM. Data came from immunoSEQ multiplex PCR; TCRdb stores just in-frame clones and leaves some out. The sample gives roughly 250,000 clones, 83% of which show up once; roughly 5.5% is in the top ten. The receptor was derived from a human donor in a cohort sampled during active COVID-19. Sequencing was done on a sample of peripheral blood. This chain connects TRBV28 to TRBJ2-7, with 13 bases lining up with TRBD2. CDR3 nucleotides: TGTGCCAGCAGTTTGCTAAAACTAGCGGGAGGGTATGATGAGCAGTACTTC. Translated, it gives CASSLLKLAGGYDEQYF.